This T cell receptor beta chain came from a study of T-cell reconstitution after alpha-beta-depleted transplantation in children. Molecular barcoding with unique molecular identifiers was used for the TCRbeta library. One entry per CDR3 protein results from TCRdb running MiXCR on the PCR reads. The sample holds over 550,000 distinct CDR3 sequences, roughly a tenth seen once. This clonotype was detected only a few times. Germline V lookup: CDR1 SEHNR, CDR2 FQNEAQ (reference sequence). CDR3 length equals 14 residues. Trimming shortened V by 2 bases and J by 5 bases, and 9 bases separated the two germline ends.

The chain recombines TRBV7-9 with TRBJ2-2; D is possibly TRBD1 (5 bases). Sequencing used PBMCs from the stem cell graft donor, obtained from the stem cell graft. The receptor was derived from a human donor who donated a stem cell graft to a child with acute myeloid leukemia. CDR3: CASSLQGTTGELFF. DNA for the CDR3: TGTGCCAGCAGCTTACAGGGCACGACCGGGGAGCTGTTTTTT.